The clone carrying this TCR beta chain has ten or more counts. A TCRbeta library incorporating unique molecular identifiers was prepared. A single record per CDR3 protein comes from TCRdb applying MiXCR to the PCR reads. Here the sample spans some 350,000 distinct CDR3 sequences, over 9% being singletons. CDR3 length: 15 residues. With 2 bases removed from V and 3 bases from J, the gap between germline ends came to 14 bases. Per germline, CDR1 MGHRA and CDR2 YSYEKL. This sample was included in a study of T-cell reconstitution after alpha-beta-depleted transplantation in children. This chain uses TRBV4-1 with TRBJ2-7, with D possibly TRBD2 on 6 matching bases. This receptor was taken from a human donor who donated a stem cell graft to a child with acute lymphoblastic leukemia. The starting material was PBMCs from the stem cell graft donor, obtained from the stem cell graft. Written as DNA, the CDR3 is TGCGCCAGCAGCCAATTCCCCGACGGGAGCTACGAGCAGTACTTC. This encodes CASSQFPDGSYEQYF.